The 2 T cell receptor beta chains below all came from one sample that was sequenced in a study of control samples from healthy donors and cancer patients. The table came from immunoSEQ multiplex PCR; TCRdb's copy has only in-frame clones and leaves some out. The data hold about 89,000 clones, with roughly 86% observed a single time. The sample taken for sequencing was blood. These receptors were taken from a man younger than 45 in good health.

This chain uses TRBV4-1 with TRBJ2-2; 13 bases align to TRBD2. After removal of 5 bases from V and 7 bases from J, the junction contained 4 bases not matched to a gene. CDR1 and CDR2 from the germline V gene are MGHRA and YSYEKL. This CDR3 spans 15 amino acids. CDR3 sequence: CASSYRLAGGGELFF. The CDR3 nucleotides are TGCGCCAGCAGCTACAGACTAGCGGGGGGCGGGGAGCTGTTTTTT.

V gene TRBV24-1 combines with J gene TRBJ1-1; TRBD1 matches 12 bases. The junction had 9 bases not matched to a gene; V was cut back by 7 bases and J by 7 bases. Germline loops: CDR1 KGHDR, CDR2 SFDVKD. There are 15 residues in the CDR3. CDR3: CATSRGTGGSGEAFF. The CDR3 DNA reads TGTGCCACCAGCCGAGGGACAGGGGGCTCCGGTGAAGCTTTCTTT.